Presented here are 32 T cell receptor beta chains from one specimen sequenced in a study of T cells after yellow fever vaccination. One entry per CDR3 protein results from TCRdb running MiXCR on the 5' RACE reads. The sample has about 580,000 distinct CDR3 sequences, roughly 17% seen once. The sample consisted of PBMCs, taken less than 6 days after the first yellow fever vaccination. The receptors originated from a man between 18 and 35 years old who received the YFV17D yellow fever vaccine.

This clonotype appeared many times. The rearrangement joins TRBV20-1 to TRBJ1-6; D is unclear. The V end lost 1 base, the J end lost 4 bases, and 8 bases lay between the germline ends. The CDR3 runs to 14 residues. The germline gives CDR1 DFQATT, CDR2 SNEGSKA (reference sequence). The CDR3 is CSARGRRYNSPLHF. The CDR3 coding sequence is TGCAGTGCTAGAGGCCGGAGGTATAATTCACCCCTCCACTTT.

This clonotype was seen only a few times. The chain is built from TRBV4-3 and TRBJ2-5, with D perhaps matching TRBD1 or TRBD2 (7 bases each). Looked up from germline, CDR1 is LGHNA and CDR2 is YSLEER. This CDR3 comprises 15 residues. With 2 bases removed from V and 4 bases from J, the gap between germline ends came to 14 bases. CDR3 sequence (DNA): TGCGCCAGCAGCCAACAGGGGGGGTTAGGAGAGACCCAGTACTTC. Protein sequence: CASSQQGGLGETQYF.

This clonotype was seen more than once but under ten times. CDR3 nucleotide sequence: TGTGCCAGCAGTTACTCGAGCCTCCTGGGGGGGAGCTCCTACGAGCAGTACTTC. Its protein product is CASSYSSLLGGSSYEQYF. The chain uses TRBV6-2 or TRBV6-3 and TRBJ2-7; 7 bases match TRBD2. V was clipped by 0 bases and J by 0 bases; unmatched bases: 11. The CDR3 runs 18 residues. Germline CDR1 is MNHEY and CDR2 is SVGEGT.

The chain couples TRBV28 to TRBJ2-6; D not resolved. Germline V lookup: CDR1 MDHEN, CDR2 SYDVKM. V dropped 4 bases and J dropped 0 bases, with 7 bases sitting between them. The CDR3 contains 15 residues. CDR3 bases: TGTGCCAGCAGTTCCTGGGGCTCTGGGGCCAACGTCCTGACTTTC. This translates into CASSSWGSGANVLTF.

V gene TRBV6-6 combines with J gene TRBJ2-7; no clear D gene. V lost 2 bases to trimming and J lost 5 bases, with 10 bases between them. CDR1 and CDR2 (germline): MNHNY, SVGAGI (reference sequence). The CDR3 has 13 amino acids. The CDR3 loop is CASSYLGRNEQYF. DNA of the CDR3: TGTGCCAGCAGTTACCTGGGAAGAAACGAGCAGTACTTC.

This clonotype was recorded many times. The chain couples TRBV3-1 to TRBJ2-7, with 9 nucleotides matching TRBD2. The V and J ends lost 4 bases and 1 base, in that order; junction bases with no gene match: 2. This CDR3 is 14 amino acids long. Germline V gives CDR1 LGHDT, CDR2 YNNKEL (reference sequence). CDR3 in DNA: TGTGCCAGCAGCCGAGCGGGAGGTTCCTACGAGCAGTACTTC. Translated, it gives CASSRAGGSYEQYF.

The gene calls are TRBV20-1 and TRBJ2-5; D is possibly TRBD1 (6 bases). V was trimmed by 1 base and J by 5 bases, leaving 11 bases between them. CDR1 is DFQATT and CDR2 is SNEGSKA in the germline V gene (reference sequence). The CDR3 is 13 amino acids. CDR3 sequence reads: CSARATGLETQYF. As DNA, the CDR3 is TGCAGTGCTAGAGCCACAGGGTTGGAGACCCAGTACTTC.

By frequency in the sample, this clonotype is medium-sized. This chain links TRBV6-6 with TRBJ2-5, with 10 bases lining up with TRBD2. Per the germline V gene, CDR1 is MNHNY and CDR2 is SVGAGI (reference sequence). The CDR3 is 14 amino acids. The V gene end was trimmed by 2 bases and the J gene end by 5 bases; junction bases not matched to a gene: 2. CDR3 protein: CASSYSGGGETQYF. The CDR3 DNA sequence: TGTGCCAGCAGTTACAGCGGGGGGGGGGAGACCCAGTACTTC.

There are a few counts of this clonotype. The chain combines TRBV5-1 with TRBJ2-7; TRBD1 matches 7 bases. V gave up 4 bases and J gave up 5 bases; unmatched junction bases: 9. This CDR3 region has 14 residues. Germline loops: CDR1 SGHRS, CDR2 YFSETQ. CDR3 in DNA: TGCGCCAGCAGCCTAGGGGGCGCGGGCAACGAGCAGTACTTC. It codes for CASSLGGAGNEQYF. The whole variable domain, remainder taken from reference TRBV5-1 and TRBJ2-7, is KAGVTQTPRYLIKTRGQQVTLSCSPISGHRSVSWYQQTPGQGLQFLFEYFSETQRNKGNFPGRFSGRQFSNSRSEMNVSTLELGDSALYLCASSLGGAGNEQYFGPGTRLTVT.

V and J are TRBV27 and TRBJ2-3; the D gene is possibly TRBD2 (6 bases). The V and J ends lost 3 bases and 5 bases respectively, with 12 bases between them. Germline V gene sequence: CDR1 MNHEY, CDR2 SMNVEV (reference sequence). The CDR3 is made up of 14 amino acids. This chain's CDR3 is CASSLVEGRDTQYF. The CDR3 region has the DNA TGTGCCAGCAGTTTGGTGGAGGGGAGAGATACGCAGTATTTT.

The genes are TRBV5-1 and TRBJ1-6; a weak D match, TRBD1 (5 bases). The CDR3 spans 15 residues. CDR1 is SGHRS and CDR2 is YFSETQ in the germline V gene. Trimming took 1 base from V and 5 from J, leaving 10 bases between them. The DNA for the CDR3 is TGCGCCAGCAGCTTGCGGGGCCCAGATAATTCACCCCTCCACTTT. Amino acids: CASSLRGPDNSPLHF.

This clonotype showed up just a few times. The chain is built from TRBV19 and TRBJ2-3; D not resolved. Germline V CDR1 and CDR2: LNHDA, SQIVND (reference sequence). Trimming took 5 bases from V and 7 from J, leaving 13 bases between them. The CDR3 runs 13 residues. CDR3 in DNA: TGTGCCAGTAGTCCCCCGATTCGAAATACGCAGTATTTT. Amino acid sequence: CASSPPIRNTQYF.

The chain joins TRBV9 to TRBJ1-4, with 7 bases aligning to TRBD1. The CDR3 contains 15 residues. The trim removed 4 bases at V and 7 bases at J, leaving 10 bases unmatched. Germline V lookup: CDR1 SGDLS, CDR2 YYNGEE. CDR3 protein: CASSTQGVMGEKLFF. The CDR3 DNA reads TGTGCCAGCAGCACTCAGGGGGTGATGGGTGAAAAACTGTTTTTT.

This clonotype turned up a few times. The chain is built from TRBV6-2 or TRBV6-3 and TRBJ2-7, with 7 bases fitting TRBD1. V lost 11 bases and J lost 0; bases outside the gene matches: 22. Germline CDR1 reads MNHEY; CDR2 reads SVGEGT. This CDR3 comprises 18 residues. CDR3 in DNA: TGTGCCGCCTCAGCCCCTTTTGCAACGGGACAGAGCTCCTACGAGCAGTACGTC. Translation gives CAASAPFATGQSSYEQYV.

The chain has TRBV5-5 and TRBJ2-1; TRBD1 or TRBD2 may be the D gene (5 bases each). The CDR3 is made up of 16 amino acids. CDR1 SGHKS and CDR2 YYEKEE come from the germline V gene (reference sequence). V was pared by 5 bases and J by 7 bases, with 22 bases between. The CDR3 DNA sequence: TGTGCCAGCAGAGTCCGCCTAGGACCGAGGGGAAATGAGCAGTTCTTC. Its translation is CASRVRLGPRGNEQFF. Filled out from reference TRBV5-5 and TRBJ2-1, the complete variable domain reads DAGVTQSPTHLIKTRGQQVTLRCSPISGHKSVSWYQQVLGQGPQFIFQYYEKEERGRGNFPDRFSARQFPNYSSELNVNALLLGDSALYLCASRVRLGPRGNEQFFGPGTRLTVL.

The chain carries TRBV5-1 and TRBJ2-1; 7 bases are shared with TRBD2. The CDR3 covers 18 residues. V was clipped by 0 bases and J by 0 bases; unmatched bases: 9. Germline CDR1 is SGHRS and CDR2 is YFSETQ. The CDR3 DNA sequence: TGCGCCAGCAGCTTGGTACTATCAAGCGGGGACTCCTACAATGAGCAGTTCTTC. As protein: CASSLVLSSGDSYNEQFF.

This clonotype was counted only a few times. The chain combines TRBV7-9 with TRBJ2-7; D possibly corresponds to TRBD1 (6 bases). Germline CDR1 is SEHNR and CDR2 is FQNEAQ (reference sequence). This CDR3 has 14 amino acids. Trimming removed 3 bases at V and 0 bases at J, with 9 bases between. This CDR3 is CASSLQGISYEQYF. The CDR3 nucleotides read TGTGCCAGCAGCTTGCAGGGGATCTCCTACGAGCAGTACTTC.

This clonotype was seen only a few times. A much more abundant neighbour one base away suggests this may be a read error. This chain connects TRBV3-1 to TRBJ2-4; TRBD1 aligns across 8 bases. V lost 3 bases and J lost 5; bases outside the gene matches: 0. The germline CDR1 and CDR2 sequences are LGHDT and YNNKEL (reference sequence). The CDR3 length is 13 residues. In DNA, the CDR3 is TGTGCCAGCAGCCACAGGGGGCAAAACATTCAGTACTTC. Protein sequence: CASSHRGQNIQYF.

This clonotype showed up just a few times. This chain uses TRBV24-1 with TRBJ1-2; no clear D. This CDR3 region has 15 residues. V lost 2 bases and J 0 bases, leaving 9 bases between the germline ends. Germline lookup yields CDR1 KGHDR and CDR2 SFDVKD. The CDR3 DNA is TGTGCCACCAGTGATTCCAGCCCGCCTAACTATGGCTACACCTTC. Protein sequence: CATSDSSPPNYGYTF.

The chain uses TRBV24-1 and TRBJ1-2; D gene unclear. Deletions cut 4 bases from V and 0 bases from J, with 26 bases between. The CDR3 sequence is 20 residues long. CDR1 and CDR2 from the germline V gene are KGHDR and SFDVKD. CDR3 protein: CATSDLCSGRRDLANYGYTF. The CDR3 coding sequence is TGTGCCACCAGTGACCTCTGCTCGGGGAGGAGAGACCTAGCTAACTATGGCTACACCTTC.

The chain employs TRBV27 and TRBJ2-1, with TRBD2 matching over 9 bases. The CDR3 is made up of 19 amino acids. CDR1 MNHEY and CDR2 SMNVEV come from the germline V gene (reference sequence). Trimming took 1 base from V and 2 from J; bases not matched to a gene: 12. CDR3 in amino acids: CASSLWWSVSGGTYNEQFF. The CDR3 nucleotides are TGTGCCAGCAGTTTATGGTGGTCGGTTAGCGGGGGAACCTACAATGAGCAGTTCTTC.

This clonotype was observed a single time. The chain employs TRBV5-8 and TRBJ1-2; D is unclear. The CDR3 contains 12 residues. CDR1 and CDR2 (germline): SGHTS, YDEGEE. V was clipped by 0 bases and J by 8 bases, with 8 bases between them. The CDR3 coding sequence is TGTGCCAGCAGCTTGGTGGAGTTCGGCTACACCTTC. It specifies CASSLVEFGYTF.

This clonotype was recorded a few times. This chain uses TRBV28 with TRBJ2-3, with 8 bases that match TRBD1. Germline CDR1 MDHEN, CDR2 SYDVKM. The CDR3 extends over 13 amino acids. The junction had 9 bases not matched to a gene; V was cut back by 8 bases and J by 8 bases. DNA of the CDR3: TGTGCCAGCGAAAGCAGGGGGCCGACTACGCAGTATTTT. This translates into CASESRGPTTQYF.

This clonotype was counted between two and nine times. As DNA, the CDR3 is TGTGCCATCAGAGGACAGGGTGGGTACTCACCCCTCCACTTT. It translates to CAIRGQGGYSPLHF. The V gene is TRBV10-3, the J gene TRBJ1-6; 8 nucleotides align to TRBD1. The CDR3 sequence is 14 residues long. With 6 bases clipped from V and 10 bases from J, the junction kept 8 bases outside the gene matches. Per the germline V gene, CDR1 is ENHRY and CDR2 is SYGVKD.

This clonotype was detected only a few times. The gene calls are TRBV5-1 and TRBJ2-2, with D possibly matching TRBD1 (6 bases). The CDR3 sequence is 18 residues long. Trimming stripped 5 bases from V and 1 base from J, with 21 bases between. Germline CDR1 and CDR2: SGHRS and YFSETQ. CDR3 protein: CASREYLSGVENTGELFF. CDR3 nucleotide sequence: TGCGCCAGCAGGGAGTATTTGTCAGGGGTCGAGAACACCGGGGAGCTGTTTTTT.

This clonotype was seen a handful of times. The chain links TRBV25-1 to TRBJ1-2; no definite D call. The CDR3 loop spans 14 amino acids. V was trimmed by 4 bases and J by 5 bases, leaving 14 bases between them. Germline CDR1 reads MGHDK; CDR2 reads SYGVNS. The CDR3 reads CASSAHRDPYGYTF. CDR3 nucleotide sequence: TGTGCCAGCAGTGCACACAGAGATCCGTATGGCTACACCTTC.

This clonotype was detected only a few times. This chain joins TRBV5-6 and TRBJ1-4; tentatively, D is TRBD1 (6 bases). Germline values: CDR1 SGHDT, CDR2 YYEEEE. The CDR3 is made up of 13 amino acids. V lost 5 bases, J lost 8 bases, and 13 bases lay in between. CDR3 DNA: TGTGCCAGCAGAAACAGGGTATCGGAAAAACTGTTTTTT. Translated, it gives CASRNRVSEKLFF.

The chain joins TRBV4-3 to TRBJ2-7, with D perhaps TRBD1 (6 bases). The CDR3 contains 15 residues. V dropped 5 bases and J dropped 2 bases, with 16 bases sitting between them. Germline V gene sequence: CDR1 LGHNA, CDR2 YSLEER. CDR3 amino acids: CASSFQDSFTYEQYF. Here the CDR3 DNA reads TGCGCCAGCAGCTTCCAGGACAGTTTTACCTACGAGCAGTACTTC.

This clonotype was found a few times. The genes are TRBV5-1 and TRBJ2-7, with 8 bases that match TRBD2. This CDR3 is built from 16 residues. V lost 4 bases to trimming and J lost 0 bases; unmatched junction nucleotides: 9. Germline V lookup: CDR1 SGHRS, CDR2 YFSETQ. The CDR3 DNA sequence: TGCGCCAGCAGCACGAAGCGGGGGCCGACCTCCTACGAGCAGTACTTC. As protein: CASSTKRGPTSYEQYF.

V usage is TRBV5-1 and J usage is TRBJ1-1; tentatively, D is TRBD1 (5 bases). Trimming shortened V by 2 bases and J by 3 bases, and 20 bases separated the two germline ends. The CDR3 sequence is 17 residues long. CDR1 and CDR2 (germline): SGHRS, YFSETQ. Here the CDR3 reads CASSFYPGTTQHTEAFF. CDR3 DNA: TGCGCCAGCAGCTTTTATCCGGGGACCACTCAGCACACTGAAGCTTTCTTT.

This clonotype is a singleton in its sample. The J gene is TRBJ1-4, the V gene TRBV20-1, with a tentative D call TRBD1 (5 bases). Germline CDR1 and CDR2: DFQATT and SNEGSKA (reference sequence). The CDR3 covers 14 residues. V shed 3 bases and J shed 0 bases, with 8 bases lying between them. CDR3 nucleotides: TGCAGTGCTAGCTCGACAGCAACTAATGAAAAACTGTTTTTT. Its translation is CSASSTATNEKLFF.

This chain connects TRBV29-1 to TRBJ2-2; D is possibly TRBD1 (5 bases). The CDR3 is 13 amino acids. CDR1 is SQVTM and CDR2 is ANQGSEA in the germline V gene. Trimming removed 7 bases at V and 4 bases at J, with 13 bases between. This CDR3 reads CSGLTDLTGELFF. DNA for the CDR3: TGCAGCGGCCTGACAGACCTCACCGGGGAGCTGTTTTTT.